Detailed here is one T cell receptor beta chain. This clonotype came up a few times. Its antigen is currently not known. No much larger clone is present one base from it, and per-base qualities are unavailable. From a lookup of the germline V gene, CDR1 and CDR2 are SGHTA and FQGTGA. The CDR3 runs 15 amino acids, cysteine and phenylalanine included. The CDR3 DNA has 45 bases and is translated from base 1. V ends up 5 bases short and J 2 bases short, with an unmatched junction base count of 6. This sample stems from a study of response to subunit inactivated influenza vaccine (dated by TCRdb to between 2017 and 2018). General notes on the study: The study used deep quantitative T cell receptor repertoire profiling to track responses to a trivalent subunit inactivated influenza vaccine.

Points the paper makes about the study in general: According to the authors, only a limited number of new T cells may be recruited by each seasonal influenza vaccination.

The library was obtained by RT-PCR. Sequencing instrument: Illumina HiSeq 2500. TCRdb handled the public reads itself, with Q25 trimming in fastp and clone calling in MiXCR, and kept productive beta chains. Every CDR3 protein is listed once, alongside the most common genes and DNA of its rows. This sample has 500,000 to 550,000 distinct CDR3 sequences in its table, and approximately 7.2% of those were observed once. The ten biggest clones cover less than 15% of the sample. The input for sequencing was PBMCs from blood, taken approximately 25 months after vaccination. The chain is assembled from TRBV7-3 and TRBJ2-1, with 7 bases matching TRBD2. The receptor's source is a man aged 50-75 years who received an inactivated influenza vaccine. Donor details come from another sample of the same person, matched by shared clones. The CDR3 region has the sequence CASSTALAAYNEQFF. The bases are TGTGCCAGCAGCACCGCCCTAGCGGCCTACAATGAGCAGTTCTTC.